The 16 T cell receptor beta chains below come from one sample, sequenced in a study of blood T cell repertoires in COVID-19. Produced via immunoSEQ multiplex PCR; TCRdb's table is partial and in-frame only. The table lists approximately 75,000 clones, around 83% of them singletons. The sequenced sample consisted of peripheral blood. The receptors shown here come from a man aged 25 to 45 with COVID-19, enrolled during active disease.

This clone occurred once. The chain combines TRBV6-1 with TRBJ2-3; 10 nucleotides align to TRBD2. The CDR3 loop spans 17 amino acids. CDR1 is MNHNS, CDR2 SASEGT, per germline. With V trimmed by 1 base and J by 1 base, 5 bases remained unmatched. The CDR3 sequence is CASSEVISGGGTDTQYF. CDR3 in DNA: TGTGCCAGCAGTGAAGTTATAAGCGGGGGGGGCACAGATACGCAGTATTTT.

This chain connects TRBV9 to TRBJ1-6; TRBD1 might be the D (6 bases). V was trimmed by 0 bases and J by 7 bases, leaving 8 bases between them. CDR3 length: 14 residues. The V gene's germline CDR1 is SGDLS and CDR2 YYNGEE. The DNA of the CDR3 is TGTGCCAGCAGCGTAGGGGACACGAATTCACCCCTCCACTTT. Its protein product is CASSVGDTNSPLHF.

The chain employs TRBV3-1 (or the pseudogene TRBV3-2) and TRBJ2-3; possibly TRBD2 for D (6 bases). Trimming left V 0 bases short and J 2 bases short, with 12 bases between. This CDR3 has 16 residues. Germline lookup yields CDR1 LGHDT and CDR2 YNNKEL (reference sequence). This CDR3 reads CASSQEPGLYTDTQYF. In DNA, the CDR3 is TGTGCCAGCAGCCAAGAACCGGGACTCTACACAGATACGCAGTATTTT.

The DNA for the CDR3 is TGTGCCAGTAGTCTTGTTGATTCGAGCTCCTACGAGCAGTACTTC. Translating gives CASSLVDSSSYEQYF. This chain uses TRBV19 with TRBJ2-7; D is undetermined. CDR3 length: 15 amino acids. The V and J ends lost 5 bases and 0 bases respectively, with 14 bases between them. In germline, CDR1 is LNHDA, CDR2 SQIVND (reference sequence).

This chain uses TRBV3-1 (or the pseudogene TRBV3-2) with TRBJ1-1; 8 bases map to TRBD1. V lost 4 bases and J lost 10; bases outside the gene matches: 5. The CDR3 sequence is 12 residues long. Germline V gives CDR1 LGHDT, CDR2 YNNKEL (reference sequence). CDR3 bases: TGTGCCAGCAGCCCTCAGGGGGCCTTAGCTTTCTTT. It translates to CASSPQGALAFF.

This clone was counted only a few times. This sequence joins TRBV28 and TRBJ2-2; 7 bases map to TRBD2. Per germline, CDR1 MDHEN and CDR2 SYDVKM. This CDR3 region has 15 residues. V was clipped by 1 base and J by 4 bases; unmatched bases: 3. The CDR3 reads CASSLSGRVTGELFF. CDR3 sequence (DNA): TGTGCCAGCAGTTTATCAGGGAGGGTCACCGGGGAGCTGTTTTTT.

This clone has a single count. This rearrangement joins TRBV24-1 to TRBJ2-1; 7 bases fit TRBD2. From germline, CDR1 is KGHDR and CDR2 SFDVKD. CDR3 length: 11 amino acids. V dropped 7 bases and J dropped 9; count of bases not matched to a gene: 2. The CDR3 DNA reads as TGTGCCACCAGCCGGGGGGTTGAGCAGTTCTTC. Its translation is CATSRGVEQFF.

V gene TRBV12-3 or TRBV12-4 combines with J gene TRBJ2-5, with TRBD2 matching over 11 bases. Trimming took 6 bases from V and 7 from J; bases not matched to a gene: 4. CDR3 length: 13 amino acids. The CDR3 loop is CASSRTSGGTQYF. CDR3 sequence (DNA): TGTGCCAGCAGCCGTACTAGCGGGGGGACCCAGTACTTC.

This clone was recorded a few times. This chain links TRBV5-4 with TRBJ1-3, with D possibly TRBD1 on 6 matching bases. This CDR3 is built from 14 residues. V was trimmed by 3 bases and J by 4 bases, leaving 11 bases between them. Per the germline V gene, CDR1 is SGHNT and CDR2 is YYREEE (reference sequence). The DNA for the CDR3 is TGTGCCAGCAGCTCCAGACAGGACGGAAACACCATATATTTT. Its translation is CASSSRQDGNTIYF.

The chain has TRBV7-8 and TRBJ2-1; D possibly corresponds to TRBD2 (6 bases). Germline CDR1 SGHVS, CDR2 FQNEAQ. Trimming left V 4 bases short and J 6 bases short, with 13 bases between. The CDR3 contains 14 residues. The CDR3 coding sequence is TGTGCCAGCAGCTCAACCGGGACTCCCAATGAGCAGTTCTTC. This gives the protein CASSSTGTPNEQFF.

The chain links TRBV5-1 to TRBJ2-3, with TRBD1 matching 11 bases. The CDR3 has 16 residues. The germline V gene has CDR1 SGHRS and CDR2 YFSETQ. The V and J ends lost 4 bases and 2 bases, in that order; junction bases with no gene match: 6. Written as DNA, the CDR3 is TGCGCCAGCAGCCTCCCCGGACAGGGGGCCACAGATACGCAGTATTTT. Its protein product is CASSLPGQGATDTQYF.

This chain joins TRBV3-1 (or the pseudogene TRBV3-2) and TRBJ1-3, with D perhaps TRBD1 (5 bases). The CDR3 is made up of 16 amino acids. Germline V gene lookup returns CDR1 LGHDT and CDR2 YNNKEL (reference sequence). V gave up 4 bases and J gave up 3 bases, with 16 bases separating them. CDR3 residues: CASSRRGYSFGNTIYF. CDR3 nucleotide sequence: TGTGCCAGCAGCCGGCGGGGGTACAGTTTTGGAAACACCATATATTTT.

CDR3 amino acids: CASSSLAGHLNYGYTF. Written as DNA, the CDR3 is TGTGCCAGCAGCTCGTTGGCAGGCCACCTTAACTATGGCTACACCTTC. The chain recombines TRBV7-9 with TRBJ1-2; D is unclear. Trimming left V 4 bases short and J 1 base short, with 16 bases between. This CDR3 region has 16 residues. Germline V lookup: CDR1 SEHNR, CDR2 FQNEAQ (reference sequence).

V is TRBV30 and J is TRBJ1-3; the match to TRBD1 covers 8 bases. Germline trimming cut 5 bases from V and 8 bases from J; bases unmatched to any gene: 14. The CDR3 is 15 amino acids. Germline-derived CDR1 and CDR2 are GTSNPN and SVGIG (reference sequence). The CDR3 loop reads CAWGGPGQGLDTIYF. CDR3 nucleotide sequence: TGTGCCTGGGGGGGACCCGGACAGGGTCTGGACACCATATATTTT.

The chain employs TRBV6-5 and TRBJ1-2; D uncertain. This CDR3 contains 14 residues. The ends were cut back, 2 bases at V and 8 bases at J, with 15 bases in the middle. CDR1 is MNHEY and CDR2 is SVGAGI in the germline V gene. The CDR3 nucleotides are TGTGCCAGCAGTTACGGAAGGCCGTCGGGGGGCTACACCTTC. Its protein is CASSYGRPSGGYTF.

This chain uses TRBV28 with TRBJ1-1, with D tentatively TRBD1 (5 bases). The CDR3 contains 10 residues. Trimming removed 5 bases at V and 11 bases at J, with 9 bases between. From germline, CDR1 is MDHEN and CDR2 SYDVKM. DNA of the CDR3: TGTGCCAGCAGTACCCGGGGGGCTTTCTTT. Amino acid sequence: CASSTRGAFF.